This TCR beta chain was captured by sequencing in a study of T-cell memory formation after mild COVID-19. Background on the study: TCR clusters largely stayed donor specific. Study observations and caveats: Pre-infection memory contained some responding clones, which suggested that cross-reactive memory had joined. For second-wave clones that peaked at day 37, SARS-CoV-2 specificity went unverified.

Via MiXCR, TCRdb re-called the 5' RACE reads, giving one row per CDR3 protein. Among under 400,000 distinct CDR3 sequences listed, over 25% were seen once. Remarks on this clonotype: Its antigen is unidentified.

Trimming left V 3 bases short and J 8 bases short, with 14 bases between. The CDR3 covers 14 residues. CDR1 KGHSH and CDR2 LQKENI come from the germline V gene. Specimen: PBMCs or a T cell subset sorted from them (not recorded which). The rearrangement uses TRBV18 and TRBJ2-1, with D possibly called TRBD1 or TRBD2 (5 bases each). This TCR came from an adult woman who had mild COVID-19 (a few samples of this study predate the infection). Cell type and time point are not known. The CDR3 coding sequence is TGTGCCAGCTCACCTCGTCCCTTGGGGGATGAGCAGTTCTTC. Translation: CASSPRPLGDEQFF.